One and the same sample provided the 19 T cell receptor beta chains below, sequenced in a study of T cells in Graves' hyperthyroidism and ophthalmopathy. Amplified TCR beta CDR3 regions came from RNA transcripts. With the HTBI primer set, the TCR CDR3 went through a first round of RT-PCR. TCRdb redid the calling of the multiplex PCR reads with MiXCR, one entry per CDR3 protein. Of a few hundred thousand distinct CDR3 sequences in the sample, roughly 15% were seen once. Sequencing was carried out using blood. The receptors come from a woman in her 30s with Graves' ophthalmopathy.

This clonotype has at least ten counts. V and J are TRBV11-2 and TRBJ2-5; D is possibly TRBD1 or TRBD2 (5 bases each). Trimming shortened V by 2 bases and J by 2 bases, and 12 bases separated the two germline ends. CDR3 length equals 15 residues. Germline CDR1 and CDR2: SGHAT and FQNNGV. The CDR3: CASSLWSGTQETQYF. The CDR3 DNA is TGTGCCAGCAGCTTATGGAGTGGGACGCAAGAGACCCAGTACTTC.

This clonotype has ten or more counts. This chain uses TRBV4-1 with TRBJ2-1; D uncertain. The germline gives CDR1 MGHRA, CDR2 YSYEKL. CDR3 length: 14 amino acids. Trimming cost V 10 bases and J 4 bases, with 17 bases left between them. The DNA for the CDR3 is TGCGCCACGGCCCCCGGCACAGCTTACAATGAGCAGTTCTTC. Translated: CATAPGTAYNEQFF.

With regard to this clonotype: With a much larger clone just one base away, this may be a read error. The chain uses TRBV9 and TRBJ2-5, with TRBD1 as a possible D gene (6 bases). Germline-derived CDR1 and CDR2 are SGDLS and YYNGEE. The CDR3 runs to 16 residues. This CDR3 reads CASSQGRQMYQETQCF. CDR3 nucleotides: TGTGCCAGCAGCCAGGGGAGACAGATGTACCAAGAGACCCAGTGCTTC.

This clonotype was counted ten times or more. This chain joins TRBV11-2 and TRBJ2-7, with a tentative D call TRBD1 (6 bases). Per germline, CDR1 SGHAT and CDR2 FQNNGV. Between the trimmed V and J ends, which lost 2 bases and 2 bases, there was a span of 13 bases. CDR3 length: 15 amino acids. CDR3 bases: TGTGCCAGCAGCTTATCCGGGACAAAGCCCTACGAGCAGTACTTC. Its protein product is CASSLSGTKPYEQYF.

In this sample, this clonotype turned up many times. Written as DNA, the CDR3 is TGTGCCAGCAGCCCCTACCCAGGGAACACCGGGGAGCTGTTTTTT. It yields the protein CASSPYPGNTGELFF. V and J are TRBV3-1 and TRBJ2-2; D is undetermined. The CDR3 spans 15 residues. V lost 4 bases and J lost 1, with 10 bases in between. Per germline, CDR1 LGHDT and CDR2 YNNKEL (reference sequence).

In this sample, this clonotype turned up many times. This sequence joins TRBV28 and TRBJ1-1; 7 nucleotides match TRBD1. V lost 2 bases to trimming and J lost 2 bases; unmatched junction nucleotides: 8. The CDR3 loop spans 16 amino acids. The germline gives CDR1 MDHEN, CDR2 SYDVKM. CDR3 nucleotides: TGTGCCAGCAGTTTAAGACAGGGACTCTCAAACACTGAAGCTTTCTTT. As protein: CASSLRQGLSNTEAFF. The whole variable domain, remainder taken from reference TRBV28 and TRBJ1-1, is DVKVTQSSRYLVKRTGEKVFLECVQDMDHENMFWYRQDPGLGLRLIYFSYDVKMKEKGDIPEGYSVSREKKERFSLILESASTNQTSMYLCASSLRQGLSNTEAFFGQGTRLTVV.

This clonotype was counted at least ten times. The V and J genes are TRBV27 and TRBJ1-5, with D maybe TRBD1 (6 bases). The CDR3 is made up of 14 amino acids. V lost 6 bases, J lost 3 bases, and 12 bases lay in between. In germline, CDR1 is MNHEY, CDR2 SMNVEV (reference sequence). CDR3 in DNA: TGTGCCAGCAGCTCGGACAGATACAATCAGCCCCAGCATTTT. It translates to CASSSDRYNQPQHF.

In this sample, this clonotype turned up many times. The chain joins TRBV19 to TRBJ1-1, with D possibly matching TRBD1 (5 bases). Germline V gives CDR1 LNHDA, CDR2 SQIVND (reference sequence). This CDR3 is built from 14 residues. V gave up 3 bases and J gave up 1 base, with 9 bases separating them. CDR3 in DNA: TGTGCCAGTAGTATCGTCGGGGGGAACACTGAAGCTTTCTTT. Protein sequence: CASSIVGGNTEAFF.

This clonotype came up many times. The V call is TRBV10-2, the J call TRBJ2-7, with 9 bases fitting TRBD2. The CDR3 covers 15 residues. Unmatched junction bases numbered 6, after V lost 2 bases and J lost 4 bases. From germline, CDR1 is WSHSY and CDR2 SAAADI. CDR3 protein: CASSENLAGDYEQYF. CDR3 sequence (DNA): TGCGCCAGCAGTGAGAACTTAGCGGGGGATTACGAGCAGTACTTC.

J is TRBJ2-3 and V is TRBV3-1; 15 bases are a match to TRBD2. The CDR3 runs to 17 residues. V was clipped by 8 bases and J by 1 base; unmatched bases: 7. CDR1 and CDR2 (germline): LGHDT, YNNKEL (reference sequence). CDR3 DNA: TGTGCCAGCGCCCGTGGACTAGCGGGGGGGCGCACAGATACGCAGTATTTT. Translating gives CASARGLAGGRTDTQYF.

The J gene is TRBJ2-1, the V gene TRBV5-1; 8 bases are a match to TRBD2. Germline CDR1 reads SGHRS; CDR2 reads YFSETQ. This CDR3 region has 13 residues. The V and J ends lost 2 bases and 14 bases, in that order; junction bases with no gene match: 9. DNA for the CDR3: TGCGCCAGCAGCTTTGAACTAGCGGAAATTAAGTTCTTC. It codes for CASSFELAEIKFF.

This clonotype has ten or more counts. V gene TRBV20-1 combines with J gene TRBJ1-5, with D perhaps TRBD1 (6 bases). The length of the CDR3 is 17 residues. Germline CDR1 DFQATT, CDR2 SNEGSKA (reference sequence). V lost 2 bases and J 1 base, leaving 18 bases between the germline ends. The CDR3 reads CSARPINRGGSNQPQHF. The CDR3 DNA reads as TGCAGTGCTAGACCCATAAACCGGGGGGGCAGCAATCAGCCCCAGCATTTT.

There are many counts of this clonotype. The rearrangement links TRBV29-1 to TRBJ2-7, with 9 nucleotides matching TRBD1. After removal of 7 bases from V and 7 bases from J, the junction contained 14 bases not matched to a gene. This CDR3 is built from 14 residues. Germline CDR1 SQVTM, CDR2 ANQGSEA. The CDR3 is CSGAIGTGSSEQYF. The CDR3 DNA reads TGCAGCGGGGCTATCGGGACAGGGAGTTCGGAGCAGTACTTC.

As concerns this clonotype: Just one base apart from a much larger clone, this may be a read error. The CDR3: CAKILPGGSSNTGELFF. CDR3 DNA sequence: TGTGCTAAAATTCTCCCCGGGGGCTCGTCGAACACCGGGGAGCTGTTTTTT. V is TRBV28 and J is TRBJ2-2; D possibly matches TRBD1 or TRBD2 (6 bases each). Germline V gene sequence: CDR1 MDHEN, CDR2 SYDVKM. This CDR3 is built from 17 residues.

This clonotype came up many times. The rearrangement uses TRBV20-1 and TRBJ1-5; 9 nucleotides agree with TRBD1. The CDR3 has 17 amino acids. The V segment lost 6 bases and the J segment 0 bases; nucleotides outside the gene matches: 12. The germline V gene encodes CDR1 DFQATT and CDR2 SNEGSKA (reference sequence). The CDR3: CSATDRGKGHSNQPQHF. CDR3 in DNA: TGCAGTGCGACGGACAGGGGAAAGGGTCATAGCAATCAGCCCCAGCATTTT.

This clonotype came up many times. V is TRBV30 and J is TRBJ2-3; D unclear. The CDR3 length is 14 residues. V lost 1 base and J 3 bases, leaving 11 bases between the germline ends. Germline V gives CDR1 GTSNPN, CDR2 SVGIG (reference sequence). CDR3 sequence: CAWSGNSQTDTQYF. In DNA, the CDR3 is TGTGCCTGGAGTGGGAACTCACAAACAGATACGCAGTATTTT.

In this sample, this clonotype turned up a few times. This rearrangement joins TRBV4-1 to TRBJ1-1; D gene ambiguous. Germline loops: CDR1 MGHRA, CDR2 YSYEKL. V was pared by 1 base and J by 5 bases, with 11 bases between. CDR3 length: 14 amino acids. This CDR3 is CASSQAAFRTEAFF. CDR3 bases: TGCGCCAGCAGCCAAGCAGCTTTTAGGACTGAAGCTTTCTTT.

This clonotype was observed at least ten times. The V and J genes are TRBV30 and TRBJ1-5; 10 positions match TRBD1. Per germline, CDR1 GTSNPN and CDR2 SVGIG (reference sequence). The trim removed 7 bases at V and 5 bases at J, leaving 5 bases unmatched. This CDR3 is 13 amino acids long. The DNA for the CDR3 is TGTGCCTTGGGACAGGGGACACATCAGCCCCAGCATTTT. It translates to CALGQGTHQPQHF.

The sample holds many counts of this clonotype. The chain uses TRBV7-3 and TRBJ1-2; D not resolved. The CDR3 covers 13 residues. Germline V gene data show CDR1 as SGHTA and CDR2 as FQGTGA. V was trimmed by 1 base and J by 8 bases, leaving 11 bases between them. CDR3 in DNA: TGTGCCAGCAGCTTAAATCCGGGCGGCGGCTACACCTTC. Residues: CASSLNPGGGYTF.